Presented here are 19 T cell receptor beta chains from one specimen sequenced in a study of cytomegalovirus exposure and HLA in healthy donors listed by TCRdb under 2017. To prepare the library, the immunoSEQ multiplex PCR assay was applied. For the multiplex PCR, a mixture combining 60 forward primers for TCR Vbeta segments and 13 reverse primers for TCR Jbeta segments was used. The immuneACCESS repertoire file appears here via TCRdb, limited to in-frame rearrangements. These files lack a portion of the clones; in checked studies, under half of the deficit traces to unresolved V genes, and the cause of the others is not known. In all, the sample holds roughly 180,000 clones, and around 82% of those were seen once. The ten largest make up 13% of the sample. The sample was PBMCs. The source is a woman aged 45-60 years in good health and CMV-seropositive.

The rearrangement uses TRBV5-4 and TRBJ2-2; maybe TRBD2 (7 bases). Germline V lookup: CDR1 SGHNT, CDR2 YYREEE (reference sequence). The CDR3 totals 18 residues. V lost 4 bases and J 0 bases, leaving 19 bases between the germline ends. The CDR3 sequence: CASSPPGRGPSNTGELFF. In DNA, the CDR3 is TGTGCCAGCAGCCCTCCAGGGCGGGGGCCCTCGAACACCGGGGAGCTGTTTTTT.

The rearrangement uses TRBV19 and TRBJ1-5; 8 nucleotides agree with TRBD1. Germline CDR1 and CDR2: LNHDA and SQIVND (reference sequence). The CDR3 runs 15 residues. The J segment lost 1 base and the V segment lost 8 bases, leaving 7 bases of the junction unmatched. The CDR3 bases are TGTGCCAGTGCCCGGACAGGGAGGAGCAATCAGCCCCAGCATTTT. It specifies CASARTGRSNQPQHF.

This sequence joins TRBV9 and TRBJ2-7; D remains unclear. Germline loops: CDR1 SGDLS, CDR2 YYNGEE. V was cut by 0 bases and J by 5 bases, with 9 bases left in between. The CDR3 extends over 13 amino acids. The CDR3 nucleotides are TGTGCCAGCAGCGTAGACCCCACAGACGAGCAGTACTTC. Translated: CASSVDPTDEQYF. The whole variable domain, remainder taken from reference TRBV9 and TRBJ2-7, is DSGVTQTPKHLITATGQRVTLRCSPRSGDLSVYWYQQSLDQGLQFLIQYYNGEERAKGNILERFSAQQFPDLHSELNLSSLELGDSALYFCASSVDPTDEQYFGPGTRLTVT.

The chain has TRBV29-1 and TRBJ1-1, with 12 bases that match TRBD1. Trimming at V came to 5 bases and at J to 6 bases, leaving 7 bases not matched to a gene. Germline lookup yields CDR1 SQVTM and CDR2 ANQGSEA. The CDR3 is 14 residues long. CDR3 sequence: CSVQTGQGAPEAFF. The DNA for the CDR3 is TGCAGCGTTCAAACGGGACAGGGGGCTCCTGAAGCTTTCTTT.

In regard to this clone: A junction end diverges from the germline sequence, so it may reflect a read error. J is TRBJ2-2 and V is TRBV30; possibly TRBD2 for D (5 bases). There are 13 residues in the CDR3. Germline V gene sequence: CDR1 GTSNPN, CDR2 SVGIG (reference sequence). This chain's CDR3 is CAWSRGNAGELFF. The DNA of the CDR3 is TGTGCCTGGAGTAGAGGGAACGCCGGGGAGCTGTTTTTT.

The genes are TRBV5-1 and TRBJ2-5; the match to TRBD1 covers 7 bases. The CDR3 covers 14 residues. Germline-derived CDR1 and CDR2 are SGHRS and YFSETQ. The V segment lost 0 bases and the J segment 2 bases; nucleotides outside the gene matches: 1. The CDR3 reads CASSLGQGQETQYF. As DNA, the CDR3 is TGCGCCAGCAGCTTGGGACAGGGTCAAGAGACCCAGTACTTC.

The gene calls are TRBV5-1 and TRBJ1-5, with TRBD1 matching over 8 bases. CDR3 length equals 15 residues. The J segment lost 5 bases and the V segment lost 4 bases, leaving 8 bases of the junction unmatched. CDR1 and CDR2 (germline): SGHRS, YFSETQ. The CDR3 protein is CASSPGTQGDQPQHF. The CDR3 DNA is TGCGCCAGCAGCCCCGGGACACAGGGGGATCAGCCCCAGCATTTT.

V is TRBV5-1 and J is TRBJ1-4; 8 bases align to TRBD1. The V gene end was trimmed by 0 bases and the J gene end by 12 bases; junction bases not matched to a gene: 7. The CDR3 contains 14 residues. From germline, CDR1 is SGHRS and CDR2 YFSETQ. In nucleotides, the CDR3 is TGCGCCAGCAGCTTGGCGCCAGGGGGCGCGGAACTGTTTTTT. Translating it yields CASSLAPGGAELFF.

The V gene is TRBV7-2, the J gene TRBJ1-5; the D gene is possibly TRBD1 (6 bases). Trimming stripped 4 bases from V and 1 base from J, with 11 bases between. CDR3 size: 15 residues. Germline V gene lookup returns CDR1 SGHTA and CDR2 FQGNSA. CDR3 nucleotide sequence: TGTGCCAGCAGCTCAGGGGAATGGAGCAATCAGCCCCAGCATTTT. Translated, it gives CASSSGEWSNQPQHF.

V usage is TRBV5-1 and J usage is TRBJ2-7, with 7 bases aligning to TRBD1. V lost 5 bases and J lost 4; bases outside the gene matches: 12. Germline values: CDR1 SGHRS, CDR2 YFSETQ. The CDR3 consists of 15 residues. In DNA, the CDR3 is TGCGCCAGCAGTTCGGGGCCAGGGGGTTCTTACGAGCAGTACTTC. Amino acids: CASSSGPGGSYEQYF.

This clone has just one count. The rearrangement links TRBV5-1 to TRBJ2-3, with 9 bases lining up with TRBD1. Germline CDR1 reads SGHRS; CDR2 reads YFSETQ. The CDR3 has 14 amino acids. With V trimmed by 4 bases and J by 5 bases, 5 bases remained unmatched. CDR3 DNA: TGCGCCAGCAGCGAACAGGGGGCAAGAGATACGCAGTATTTT. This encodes CASSEQGARDTQYF.

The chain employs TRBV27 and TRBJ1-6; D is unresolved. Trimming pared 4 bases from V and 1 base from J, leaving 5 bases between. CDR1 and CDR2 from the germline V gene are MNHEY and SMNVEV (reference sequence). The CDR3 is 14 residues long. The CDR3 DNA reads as TGTGCCAGCAGTTCCGTATCCTATAATTCACCCCTCCACTTT. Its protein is CASSSVSYNSPLHF.

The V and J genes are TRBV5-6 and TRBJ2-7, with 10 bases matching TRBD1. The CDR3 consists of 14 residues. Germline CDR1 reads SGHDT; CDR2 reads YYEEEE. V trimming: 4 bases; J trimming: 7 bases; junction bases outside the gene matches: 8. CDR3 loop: CASSGDRGAGEQYF. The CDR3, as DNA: TGTGCCAGCAGCGGGGACAGGGGTGCGGGAGAGCAGTACTTC. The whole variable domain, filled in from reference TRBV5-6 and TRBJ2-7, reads DAGVTQSPTHLIKTRGQQVTLRCSPKSGHDTVSWYQQALGQGPQFIFQYYEEEERQRGNFPDRFSGHQFPNYSSELNVNALLLGDSALYLCASSGDRGAGEQYFGPGTRLTVT.

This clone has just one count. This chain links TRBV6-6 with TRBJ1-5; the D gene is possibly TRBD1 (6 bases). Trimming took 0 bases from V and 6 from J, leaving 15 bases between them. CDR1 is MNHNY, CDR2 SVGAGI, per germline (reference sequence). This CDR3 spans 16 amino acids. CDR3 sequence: CASSYSPGTRGQPQHF. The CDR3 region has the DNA TGTGCCAGCAGTTACTCCCCCGGGACACGGGGTCAGCCCCAGCATTTT.

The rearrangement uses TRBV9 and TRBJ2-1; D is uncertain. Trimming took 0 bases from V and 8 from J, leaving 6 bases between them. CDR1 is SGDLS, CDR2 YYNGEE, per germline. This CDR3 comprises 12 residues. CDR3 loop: CASSVAGHEQFF. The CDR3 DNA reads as TGTGCCAGCAGCGTAGCAGGCCATGAGCAGTTCTTC.

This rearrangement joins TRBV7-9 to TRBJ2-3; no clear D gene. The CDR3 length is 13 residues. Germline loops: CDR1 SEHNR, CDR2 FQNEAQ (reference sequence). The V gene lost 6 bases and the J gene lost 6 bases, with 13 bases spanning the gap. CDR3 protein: CASRIAPPDTQYF. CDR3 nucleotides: TGTGCCAGCAGAATAGCCCCTCCCGATACGCAGTATTTT.

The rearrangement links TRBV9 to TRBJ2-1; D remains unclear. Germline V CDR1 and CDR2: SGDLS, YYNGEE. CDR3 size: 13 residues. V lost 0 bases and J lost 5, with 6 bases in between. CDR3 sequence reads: CASSVVTDNEQFF. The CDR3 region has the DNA TGTGCCAGCAGCGTAGTAACAGACAATGAGCAGTTCTTC.

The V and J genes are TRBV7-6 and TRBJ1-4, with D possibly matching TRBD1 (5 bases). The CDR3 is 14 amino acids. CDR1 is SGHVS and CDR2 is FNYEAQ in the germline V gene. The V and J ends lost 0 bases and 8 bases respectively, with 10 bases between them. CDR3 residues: CASSLAGPGEKLFF. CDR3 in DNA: TGTGCCAGCAGCTTAGCGGGGCCAGGCGAAAAACTGTTTTTT. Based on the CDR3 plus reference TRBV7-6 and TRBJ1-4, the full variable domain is GAGVSQSPRYKVTKRGQDVALRCDPISGHVSLYWYRQALGQGPEFLTYFNYEAQQDKSGLPNDRFSAERPEGSISTLTIQRTEQRDSAMYRCASSLAGPGEKLFFGSGTQLSVL.

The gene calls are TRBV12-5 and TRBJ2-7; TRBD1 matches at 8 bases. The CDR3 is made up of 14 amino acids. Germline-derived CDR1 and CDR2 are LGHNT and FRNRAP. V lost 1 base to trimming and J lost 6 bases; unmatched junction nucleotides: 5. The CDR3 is CASGLGTGNREQYF. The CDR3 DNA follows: TGTGCTAGTGGTTTGGGGACAGGGAACCGCGAGCAGTACTTC.